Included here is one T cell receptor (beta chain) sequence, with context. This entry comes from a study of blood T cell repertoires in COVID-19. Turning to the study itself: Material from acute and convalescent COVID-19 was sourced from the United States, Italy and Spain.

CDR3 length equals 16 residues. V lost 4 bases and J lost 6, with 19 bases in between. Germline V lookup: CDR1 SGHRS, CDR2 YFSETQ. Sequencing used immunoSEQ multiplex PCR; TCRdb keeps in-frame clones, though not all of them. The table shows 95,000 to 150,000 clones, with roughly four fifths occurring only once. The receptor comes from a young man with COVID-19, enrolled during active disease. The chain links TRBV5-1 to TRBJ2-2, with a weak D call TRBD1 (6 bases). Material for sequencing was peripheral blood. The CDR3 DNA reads TGCGCCAGCAGCGCCGGGACATTGGTGGACGCCGGGGAGCTGTTTTTT. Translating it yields CASSAGTLVDAGELFF.